The clone carrying this T cell receptor beta chain has just one count. Original processing methods: Reference gene primer amplification in the assay estimated nucleated cell counts. Clones were sequenced by immunoSEQ multiplex PCR, and TCRdb holds only the in-frame ones, with some missing. D and trimming were read from the DNA, whereas the V and J calls and clone size are those reported in that table. Seen here are 85,000 to 120,000 clones, 70% to 85% observed once, and the top ten hold 11% to 15%. The germline V gene has CDR1 KGHSH and CDR2 LQKENI. The J segment lost 1 base and the V segment lost 4 bases, leaving 3 bases of the junction unmatched. The CDR3 totals 14 residues. This specimen belongs to a study of blood T cell repertoires in COVID-19. Study overall: The study drew acute and convalescent COVID-19 samples from the United States, Italy and Spain.

The chain is built from TRBV18 and TRBJ2-7; 8 bases are a match to TRBD1. The sequenced sample was peripheral blood. The sequence derives from a woman aged 60-70 years with acute or convalescent COVID-19. The CDR3 spells CASSLTGGSYEQYF. In DNA, the CDR3 is TGTGCCAGCTCACTAACAGGGGGGTCCTACGAGCAGTACTTC.